This is a list of T cell receptor beta chains from one sample in a study of identifying expanded T cells in peripheral blood. TCRdb's table, derived via immunoSEQ multiplex PCR, lists solely in-frame clones and lacks some. The data contain about 100,000 clones, about 87% of them singletons. The material sequenced was blood. The receptors shown here come from a person aged 18 to 70 in good health. CDR3s leave out the opening cysteine and the closing phenylalanine or tryptophan. D genes are given only for firm matches.

J | V | D | CDR3
TRBJ2-1 | TRBV15 | TRBD2 | ATSREGTSGFLNEQF
TRBJ2-1 | TRBV27 | . | ASSLGPSYNEQF
TRBJ2-5 | TRBV4-2 | . | ASSQVGGQGETQY
TRBJ2-3 | TRBV23-1 | . | ASAAGPPGTDTQY
TRBJ2-5 | TRBV15 | . | ATSRERNRKETQY
TRBJ1-5 | TRBV30 | . | AWSAARQEVNSNQPQH
TRBJ2-5 | TRBV5-1 | TRBD1 | ASSLRGLRETQY
TRBJ2-3 | TRBV6-5 | TRBD2 | ASSSGIAGNTQY
TRBJ1-5 | TRBV7-2 | TRBD1 | ASSYRGGNQPQH
TRBJ2-3 | TRBV19 | . | ASSIGTRADTQY
TRBJ2-3 | TRBV7-9 | . | ASSLGSERRDTQY
TRBJ1-1 | TRBV7-9 | . | ASSLWQANTWSTEAF
TRBJ1-2 | TRBV7-5 | . | VRSLELLNYGYT
TRBJ2-7 | TRBV4-2 | TRBD2 | ASSHPGGASGTYEQY
TRBJ2-1 | TRBV10-3 | . | AITARADSYNEQF
TRBJ1-2 | TRBV23-1 | . | ARWGARSYGYT
TRBJ2-1 | TRBV7-6 | . | ASSPASGVRIGYNEQF